Presented here are 24 T cell receptor beta chains from one specimen sequenced in a study of blood T cell repertoires in COVID-19. Repertoires were generated with immunoSEQ multiplex PCR, while TCRdb's copy carries only in-frame clones and drops some. The repertoire holds over 95,000 clones, with approximately 84% as singletons. Input material: peripheral blood. The receptor set was obtained from a woman aged 55-69 years with acute or convalescent COVID-19.

In its sample, this clone was seen once. V and J are TRBV29-1 and TRBJ2-1, with a weak D call TRBD1 (6 bases). The CDR3 contains 14 residues. Between the trimmed V and J ends, which lost 8 bases and 5 bases, there was a span of 19 bases. In germline, CDR1 is SQVTM, CDR2 ANQGSEA. This CDR3 reads CSTPGHLINNEQFF. DNA for the CDR3: TGCAGCACCCCGGGACACCTTATAAACAATGAGCAGTTCTTC.

This chain links TRBV29-1 with TRBJ2-5; TRBD2 aligns across 8 bases. The germline V gene has CDR1 SQVTM and CDR2 ANQGSEA. The CDR3 extends over 15 amino acids. V gave up 5 bases and J gave up 6 bases; unmatched junction bases: 14. Here the CDR3 DNA reads TGCAGCGTTCCCGGGGGGGGGACGACGGGGAAGACCCAGTACTTC. This encodes CSVPGGGTTGKTQYF.

This chain links TRBV7-6 with TRBJ2-7; TRBD1 aligns across 7 bases. The V gene's germline CDR1 is SGHVS and CDR2 FNYEAQ. The CDR3 is 15 residues long. The ends lost 6 bases at V and 2 bases at J; junction bases unmatched: 10. CDR3 coding DNA: TGTGCCAGCAGTTTTAGGGGAGACAGGGCCTACGAGCAGTACTTC. Its protein is CASSFRGDRAYEQYF.

The chain joins TRBV24-1 to TRBJ1-1; 9 bases are a match to TRBD1. CDR1 is KGHDR and CDR2 is SFDVKD in the germline V gene. V lost 7 bases to trimming and J lost 1 base; unmatched junction nucleotides: 6. This CDR3 region has 15 residues. The chain's CDR3 is CATRSGQGSNTEAFF. The CDR3 coding sequence is TGTGCCACCAGATCGGGACAGGGTTCGAACACTGAAGCTTTCTTT.

This clone was seen at least ten times. This chain joins TRBV6-5 and TRBJ1-2; D is undetermined. The V gene lost 6 bases and the J gene lost 0 bases, with 14 bases spanning the gap. In germline, CDR1 is MNHEY, CDR2 SVGAGI. This CDR3 contains 15 residues. In nucleotides, the CDR3 is TGTGCCAGCAGGCGGGAGATAGGAGCTAACTATGGCTACACCTTC. Its translation: CASRREIGANYGYTF.

This sequence joins TRBV7-9 and TRBJ2-2; D may be TRBD1 (7 bases). This CDR3 is 16 amino acids long. The V gene's germline CDR1 is SEHNR and CDR2 FQNEAQ (reference sequence). Trimming removed 5 bases at V and 5 bases at J, with 18 bases between. CDR3 sequence (DNA): TGTGCCAGCAGCCCAAACAAGGCAGGGGGGACCGGGGAGCTGTTTTTT. This sequence encodes CASSPNKAGGTGELFF.

The CDR3 DNA follows: TGTGCCTGGAGTCCCGGGACAGCTATCTACGAGCAGTACTTC. This encodes CAWSPGTAIYEQYF. V gene TRBV30 combines with J gene TRBJ2-7; 7 nucleotides agree with TRBD1. J was trimmed by 3 bases and V by 2 bases; bases with no gene match: 7. The CDR3 is 14 amino acids. The germline gives CDR1 GTSNPN, CDR2 SVGIG (reference sequence).

V usage is TRBV18 and J usage is TRBJ1-2; D not resolved. V gave up 0 bases and J gave up 4 bases, with 9 bases separating them. This CDR3 is 14 amino acids long. Germline V lookup: CDR1 KGHSH, CDR2 LQKENI. The CDR3 DNA reads as TGTGCCAGCTCACCACCTACAGCTGTCTATGGCTACACCTTC. It encodes CASSPPTAVYGYTF. The variable domain in full, with the rest retrieved from reference TRBV18 and TRBJ1-2, is NAGVMQNPRHLVRRRGQEARLRCSPMKGHSHVYWYRQLPEEGLKFMVYLQKENIIDESGMPKERFSAEFPKEGPSILRIQQVVRGDSAAYFCASSPPTAVYGYTFGSGTRLTVV.

V is TRBV18 and J is TRBJ1-1; D perhaps matches TRBD1 (6 bases). In germline, CDR1 is KGHSH, CDR2 LQKENI. This CDR3 contains 14 residues. Trimming left V 2 bases short and J 1 base short, with 8 bases between. For the CDR3, the DNA is TGTGCCAGCTCACCAGCCAGGGGGAACACTGAAGCTTTCTTT. Residues: CASSPARGNTEAFF.

The chain links TRBV5-4 to TRBJ2-3, with D possibly being TRBD2 (6 bases). The germline V gene has CDR1 SGHNT and CDR2 YYREEE (reference sequence). The CDR3 totals 16 residues. Trimming took off 4 bases at V and 3 bases at J, with 18 bases between the two ends. CDR3 bases: TGTGCCAGCAGCACTATGCGGGACCCGGGGACAGATACGCAGTATTTT. It yields the protein CASSTMRDPGTDTQYF.

The V gene is TRBV10-2, the J gene TRBJ1-5; tentatively, D is TRBD1 (5 bases). Germline V gene data show CDR1 as WSHSY and CDR2 as SAAADI. The germline V and J ends were trimmed by 0 bases and 2 bases, with 8 bases remaining between them. The CDR3 has 15 residues. The CDR3 loop reads CASSESGHRNQPQHF. For the CDR3, the DNA is TGCGCCAGCAGTGAGTCTGGACATCGCAATCAGCCCCAGCATTTT.

The V call is TRBV14, the J call TRBJ1-1, with D possibly being TRBD1 (5 bases). The CDR3 is 16 residues long. The V and J ends lost 1 base and 0 bases respectively, with 12 bases between them. Per the germline V gene, CDR1 is SGHDN and CDR2 is FVKESK. CDR3: CASSQANGRVNTEAFF. The CDR3 region has the DNA TGTGCCAGCAGCCAAGCTAACGGCAGGGTGAACACTGAAGCTTTCTTT. Full variable domain (outside the CDR3, taken from reference TRBV14 and TRBJ1-1): EAGVTQFPSHSVIEKGQTVTLRCDPISGHDNLYWYRRVMGKEIKFLLHFVKESKQDESGMPNNRFLAERTGGTYSTLKVQPAELEDSGVYFCASSQANGRVNTEAFFGQGTRLTVV.

The chain carries TRBV6-5 and TRBJ1-2; maybe TRBD1 (5 bases). Trimming removed 8 bases at V and 4 bases at J, with 17 bases between. Germline V gene sequence: CDR1 MNHEY, CDR2 SVGAGI. CDR3 length: 14 amino acids. The CDR3 region is CASLDGGLSYGYTF. DNA for the CDR3: TGTGCCAGCCTGGACGGGGGTCTTAGCTATGGCTACACCTTC.

This clone was counted between two and nine times. The chain links TRBV19 to TRBJ1-5, with D possibly being TRBD1 (6 bases). The CDR3 extends over 15 amino acids. V gave up 5 bases and J gave up 6 bases, with 17 bases separating them. Germline V gene sequence: CDR1 LNHDA, CDR2 SQIVND (reference sequence). This chain's CDR3 is CASSSNRDRGQPQHF. Written as DNA, the CDR3 is TGTGCCAGTAGTTCCAACAGGGATCGGGGTCAGCCCCAGCATTTT.

The rearrangement links TRBV6-6 to TRBJ1-5; D ambiguous. The CDR3 consists of 16 residues. Between the trimmed V and J ends, which lost 2 bases and 0 bases, there was a span of 11 bases. Germline CDR1 MNHNY, CDR2 SVGAGI (reference sequence). The CDR3 region has the DNA TGTGCCAGCAGTTACGGTGGAGTATATAGCAATCAGCCCCAGCATTTT. This encodes CASSYGGVYSNQPQHF.

The chain uses TRBV6-6 and TRBJ1-2; 7 nucleotides line up with TRBD1. CDR1 is MNHNY, CDR2 SVGAGI, per germline (reference sequence). CDR3 size: 13 residues. The trim removed 2 bases at V and 5 bases at J, leaving 2 bases unmatched. The DNA for the CDR3 is TGTGCCAGCAGTTACGGACAGGAATATGGCTACACCTTC. As protein: CASSYGQEYGYTF.

J is TRBJ1-2 and V is TRBV5-8; D not resolved. The germline V and J ends were trimmed by 0 bases and 6 bases, with 9 bases remaining between them. Germline V CDR1 and CDR2: SGHTS, YDEGEE. The CDR3 covers 13 residues. The CDR3 is CASSLVRRDGYTF. In DNA, the CDR3 is TGTGCCAGCAGCTTGGTCCGTCGGGATGGCTACACCTTC.

The rearrangement joins TRBV5-1 to TRBJ2-2; D is possibly TRBD2 (5 bases). Germline V lookup: CDR1 SGHRS, CDR2 YFSETQ. Between the trimmed V and J ends, which lost 5 bases and 4 bases, there was a span of 9 bases. CDR3 size: 13 residues. This chain's CDR3 is CASRADLTGELFF. The CDR3 DNA sequence: TGCGCCAGCAGAGCGGACCTCACCGGGGAGCTGTTTTTT.

The rearrangement uses TRBV27 and TRBJ2-7; 8 bases match TRBD2. CDR1 is MNHEY and CDR2 is SMNVEV in the germline V gene (reference sequence). The CDR3 has 15 residues. Germline trimming cut 2 bases from V and 5 bases from J; bases unmatched to any gene: 8. In nucleotides, the CDR3 is TGTGCCAGCAGTTTAGGCCCGGGGGGGCCCGACGAGCAGTACTTC. It encodes CASSLGPGGPDEQYF.

V and J are TRBV12-3 or TRBV12-4 and TRBJ1-1; no definite D call. The CDR3 runs to 13 residues. Trimming took off 5 bases at V and 1 base at J, with 8 bases between the two ends. In DNA form, the CDR3 reads TGTGCCAGCAGTCTCCTCTGGAACACTGAAGCTTTCTTT. Its protein is CASSLLWNTEAFF.

This clone came up a few times. The chain employs TRBV5-1 and TRBJ2-5, with D perhaps matching TRBD2 (7 bases). CDR3 length: 15 amino acids. The V gene lost 3 bases and the J gene lost 2 bases, with 14 bases spanning the gap. The germline CDR1 and CDR2 sequences are SGHRS and YFSETQ. CDR3 region: CASSSPQGLQETQYF. The CDR3 region has the DNA TGCGCCAGCAGCTCACCACAGGGACTACAAGAGACCCAGTACTTC.

The chain is built from TRBV7-2 and TRBJ1-2; possible D gene TRBD1, 5 bases. The CDR3 sequence is 14 residues long. V lost 4 bases and J 3 bases, leaving 12 bases between the germline ends. Germline V CDR1 and CDR2: SGHTA, FQGNSA. In DNA, the CDR3 is TGTGCCAGCAGCTCTCCAGGACACCACTATGGCTACACCTTC. Amino acid sequence: CASSSPGHHYGYTF.

The rearrangement uses TRBV6-6 and TRBJ2-3; 7 bases are a match to TRBD2. The trim removed 9 bases at V and 2 bases at J, leaving 8 bases unmatched. The CDR3 totals 14 residues. CDR1 and CDR2 from the germline V gene are MNHNY and SVGAGI (reference sequence). The CDR3 DNA reads as TGTGCCAGTATCGTCGGGGGGAACACAGATACGCAGTATTTT. As protein: CASIVGGNTDTQYF.

V and J are TRBV5-4 and TRBJ2-7; 8 bases align to TRBD1. With 4 bases clipped from V and 5 bases from J, the junction kept 8 bases outside the gene matches. Germline CDR1 SGHNT, CDR2 YYREEE (reference sequence). CDR3 length: 14 residues. The DNA of the CDR3 is TGTGCCAGCAGCCCCCGGACAGGGTACGACGAGCAGTACTTC. This codes for CASSPRTGYDEQYF. The variable domain in full, completed from reference TRBV5-4 and TRBJ2-7, reads ETGVTQSPTHLIKTRGQQVTLRCSSQSGHNTVSWYQQALGQGPQFIFQYYREEENGRGNFPPRFSGLQFPNYSSELNVNALELDDSALYLCASSPRTGYDEQYFGPGTRLTVT.